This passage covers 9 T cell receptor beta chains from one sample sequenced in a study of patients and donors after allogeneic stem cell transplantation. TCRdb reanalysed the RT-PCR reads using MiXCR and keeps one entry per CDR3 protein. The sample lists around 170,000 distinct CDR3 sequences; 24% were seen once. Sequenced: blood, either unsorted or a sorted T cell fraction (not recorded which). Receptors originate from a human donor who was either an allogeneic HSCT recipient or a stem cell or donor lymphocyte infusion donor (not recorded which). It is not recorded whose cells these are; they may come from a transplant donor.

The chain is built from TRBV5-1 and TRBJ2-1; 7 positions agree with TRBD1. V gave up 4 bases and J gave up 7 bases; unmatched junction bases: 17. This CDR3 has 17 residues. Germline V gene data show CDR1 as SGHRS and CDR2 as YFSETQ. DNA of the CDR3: TGCGCCAGCAGCCTCTTACCGGGACAGAGTTCGAGGAATGAGCAGTTCTTC. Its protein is CASSLLPGQSSRNEQFF.

The CDR3 loop reads CASSIGMQGWATNTEAFF. The DNA for the CDR3 is TGTGCCAGTAGTATAGGCATGCAGGGCTGGGCCACGAACACTGAAGCTTTCTTT. The chain uses TRBV19 and TRBJ1-1; TRBD1 might be the D (5 bases). The V end lost 1 base, the J end lost 1 base, and 19 bases lay between the germline ends. The CDR3 has 18 residues. Germline assignment: CDR1 LNHDA and CDR2 SQIVND (reference sequence).

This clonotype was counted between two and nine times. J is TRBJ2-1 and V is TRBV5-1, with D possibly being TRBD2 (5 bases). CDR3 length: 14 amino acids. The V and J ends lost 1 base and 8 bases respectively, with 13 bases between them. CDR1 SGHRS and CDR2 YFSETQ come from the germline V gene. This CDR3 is CASSLSQRNDEQFF. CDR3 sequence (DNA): TGCGCCAGCAGCTTGTCCCAGCGGAACGATGAGCAGTTCTTC.

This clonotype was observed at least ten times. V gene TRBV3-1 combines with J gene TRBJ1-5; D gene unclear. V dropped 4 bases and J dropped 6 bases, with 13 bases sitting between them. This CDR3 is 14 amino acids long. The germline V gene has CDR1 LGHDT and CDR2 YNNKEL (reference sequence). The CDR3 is CASSPRSFGQPQHF. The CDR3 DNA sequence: TGTGCCAGCAGCCCTCGGTCCTTTGGTCAGCCCCAGCATTTT.

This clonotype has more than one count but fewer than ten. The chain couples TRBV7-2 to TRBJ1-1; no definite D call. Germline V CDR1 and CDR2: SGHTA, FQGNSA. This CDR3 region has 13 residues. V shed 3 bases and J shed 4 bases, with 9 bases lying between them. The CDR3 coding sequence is TGTGCCAGCAGCTTTAATTTTCTCACTGAAGCTTTCTTT. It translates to CASSFNFLTEAFF.

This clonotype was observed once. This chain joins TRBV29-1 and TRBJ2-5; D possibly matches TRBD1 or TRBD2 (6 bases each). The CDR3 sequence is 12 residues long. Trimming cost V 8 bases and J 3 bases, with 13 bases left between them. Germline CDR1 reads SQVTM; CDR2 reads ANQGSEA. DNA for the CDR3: TGCAGCCCTCCTAGGGGGGAAGAGACCCAGTACTTC. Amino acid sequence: CSPPRGEETQYF.

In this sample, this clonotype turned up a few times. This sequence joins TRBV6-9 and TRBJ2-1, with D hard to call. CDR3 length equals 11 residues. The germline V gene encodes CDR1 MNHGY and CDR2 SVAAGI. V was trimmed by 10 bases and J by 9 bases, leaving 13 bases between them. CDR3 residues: CATPPDIEQFF. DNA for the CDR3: TGTGCCACGCCACCCGACATTGAGCAGTTCTTC.

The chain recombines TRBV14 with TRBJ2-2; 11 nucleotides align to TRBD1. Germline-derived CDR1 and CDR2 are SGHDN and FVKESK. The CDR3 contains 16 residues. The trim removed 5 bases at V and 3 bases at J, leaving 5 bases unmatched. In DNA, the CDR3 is TGTGCCAGCAGCAGCGGGACAGGGGGTTACACCGGGGAGCTGTTTTTT. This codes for CASSSGTGGYTGELFF.

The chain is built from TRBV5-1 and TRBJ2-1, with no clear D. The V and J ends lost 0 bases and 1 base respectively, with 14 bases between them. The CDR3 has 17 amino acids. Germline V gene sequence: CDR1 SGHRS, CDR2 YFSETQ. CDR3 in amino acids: CASSLALGDPSYNEQFF. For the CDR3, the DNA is TGCGCCAGCAGCTTGGCCCTGGGCGACCCATCCTACAATGAGCAGTTCTTC.